The sequence of this T cell receptor beta chain was determined in a study of blood T cell repertoires in COVID-19. Study summary: Specimens from acute and convalescent COVID-19 originated in the United States, Italy and Spain. T cells, B-cell-depleted T cells, or PBMCs provided the cDNA or gDNA that served as material.

Methods used by the authors: Amplification with reference gene primers provided the estimates of nucleated cell counts. The method was immunoSEQ multiplex PCR; TCRdb's version includes in-frame clones alone and lacks a portion of them. V, J and clone size derive from that table, while D and trimming were established from the DNA sequence. In the table there are around 90,000 clones, about 85% of which are singletons. This CDR3 region has 15 residues. V was pared by 6 bases and J by 7 bases, with 19 bases between. The germline V gene has CDR1 MDHEN and CDR2 SYDVKM. This receptor was identified in a woman between 65 and 79 years old with active or convalescent COVID-19. Material: peripheral blood. The chain links TRBV28 to TRBJ1-5, with TRBD1 as a possible D gene (6 bases). The CDR3 reads CASSRTGGGRQPQHF. The CDR3 nucleotides read TGTGCCAGCAGCCGGACCGGCGGGGGCCGACAGCCCCAGCATTTT.